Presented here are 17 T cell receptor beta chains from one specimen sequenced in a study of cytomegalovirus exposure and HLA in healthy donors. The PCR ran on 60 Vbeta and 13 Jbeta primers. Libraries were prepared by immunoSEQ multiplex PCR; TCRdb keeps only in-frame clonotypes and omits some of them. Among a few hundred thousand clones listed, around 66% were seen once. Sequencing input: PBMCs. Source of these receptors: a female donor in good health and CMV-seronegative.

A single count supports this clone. DNA for the CDR3: TGTGCCAGCAGCTTATATCAGGGGACTAATGAAAAACTGTTTTTT. This gives the protein CASSLYQGTNEKLFF. The J gene is TRBJ1-4, the V gene TRBV7-9; possibly TRBD1 for D (6 bases). Per germline, CDR1 SEHNR and CDR2 FQNEAQ (reference sequence). Trimming shortened V by 2 bases and J by 2 bases, and 9 bases separated the two germline ends. This CDR3 is 15 amino acids long. The entire variable domain, with the rest obtained from reference TRBV7-9 and TRBJ1-4, is as follows: DTGVSQNPRHKITKRGQNVTFRCDPISEHNRLYWYRQTLGQGPEFLTYFQNEAQLEKSRLLSDRFSAERPKGSFSTLEIQRTEQGDSAMYLCASSLYQGTNEKLFFGSGTQLSVL.

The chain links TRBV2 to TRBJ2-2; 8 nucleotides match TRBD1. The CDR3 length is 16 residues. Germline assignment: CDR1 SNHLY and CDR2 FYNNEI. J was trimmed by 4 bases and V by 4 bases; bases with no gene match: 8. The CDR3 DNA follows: TGTGCCAGCAGTGGGGACCCAGGGGGCCTCACCGGGGAGCTGTTTTTT. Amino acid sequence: CASSGDPGGLTGELFF.

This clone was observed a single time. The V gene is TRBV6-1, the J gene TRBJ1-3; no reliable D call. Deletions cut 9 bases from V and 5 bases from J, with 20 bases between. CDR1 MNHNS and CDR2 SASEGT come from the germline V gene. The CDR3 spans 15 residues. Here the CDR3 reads CASQSLQRGRNTIYF. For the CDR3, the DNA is TGTGCCAGTCAGTCACTCCAAAGAGGTAGAAACACCATATATTTT.

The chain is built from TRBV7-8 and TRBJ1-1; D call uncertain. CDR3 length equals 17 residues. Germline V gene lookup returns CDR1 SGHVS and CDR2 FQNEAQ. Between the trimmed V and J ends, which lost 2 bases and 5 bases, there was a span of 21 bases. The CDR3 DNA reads TGTGCCAGCAGCTTATTCCGGTTGGCCGAAGCGGGGACTGAAGCTTTCTTT. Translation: CASSLFRLAEAGTEAFF.

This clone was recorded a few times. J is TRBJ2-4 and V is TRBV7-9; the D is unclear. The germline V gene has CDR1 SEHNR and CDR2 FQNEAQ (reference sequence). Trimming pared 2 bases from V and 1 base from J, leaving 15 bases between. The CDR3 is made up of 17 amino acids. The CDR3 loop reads CASSLNSEANAKNIQYF. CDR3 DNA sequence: TGTGCCAGCAGCTTAAATTCCGAAGCGAACGCCAAAAACATTCAGTACTTC.

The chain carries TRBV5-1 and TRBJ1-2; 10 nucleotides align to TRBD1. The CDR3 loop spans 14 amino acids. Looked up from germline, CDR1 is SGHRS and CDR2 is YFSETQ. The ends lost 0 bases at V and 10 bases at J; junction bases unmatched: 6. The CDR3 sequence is CASSLVRDRGDYTF. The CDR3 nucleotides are TGCGCCAGCAGCTTGGTCCGGGACAGGGGAGACTACACCTTC.

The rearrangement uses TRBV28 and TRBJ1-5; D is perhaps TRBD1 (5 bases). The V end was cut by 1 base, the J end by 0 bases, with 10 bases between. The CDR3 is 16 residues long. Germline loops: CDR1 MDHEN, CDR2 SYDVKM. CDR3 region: CASSLSGHYSNQPQHF. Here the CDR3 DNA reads TGTGCCAGCAGTTTATCCGGACATTATAGCAATCAGCCCCAGCATTTT.

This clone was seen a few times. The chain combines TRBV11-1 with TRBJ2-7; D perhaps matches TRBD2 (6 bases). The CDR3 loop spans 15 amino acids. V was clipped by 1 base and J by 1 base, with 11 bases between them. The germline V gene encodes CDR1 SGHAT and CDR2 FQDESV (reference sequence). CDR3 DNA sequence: TGTGCCAGCAGCTTAGTTCCGGGACTTTCCTACGAGCAGTACTTC. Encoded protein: CASSLVPGLSYEQYF.

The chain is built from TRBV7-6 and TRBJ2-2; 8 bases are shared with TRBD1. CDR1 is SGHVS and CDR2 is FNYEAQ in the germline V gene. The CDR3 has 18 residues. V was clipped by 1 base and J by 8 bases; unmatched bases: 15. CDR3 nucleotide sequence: TGTGCCAGCAGCTTAGTGACAGGGGAAGTACATCTACCGGGGGAGCTGTTTTTT. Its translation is CASSLVTGEVHLPGELFF.

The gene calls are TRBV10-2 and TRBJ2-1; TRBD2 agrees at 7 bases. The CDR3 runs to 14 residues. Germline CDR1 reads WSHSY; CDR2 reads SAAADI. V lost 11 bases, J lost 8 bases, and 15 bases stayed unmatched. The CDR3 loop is CAGPYTGRSDEQFF. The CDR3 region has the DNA TGCGCCGGACCCTATACCGGGAGGTCGGATGAGCAGTTCTTC.

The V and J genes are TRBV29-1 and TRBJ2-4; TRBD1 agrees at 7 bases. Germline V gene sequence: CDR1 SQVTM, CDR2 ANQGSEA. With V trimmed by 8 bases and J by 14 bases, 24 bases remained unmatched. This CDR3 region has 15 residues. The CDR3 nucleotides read TGCAGCACCTCCGGGACAGCTGGGGCCCTTATTGGGGAGTACTTC. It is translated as CSTSGTAGALIGEYF.

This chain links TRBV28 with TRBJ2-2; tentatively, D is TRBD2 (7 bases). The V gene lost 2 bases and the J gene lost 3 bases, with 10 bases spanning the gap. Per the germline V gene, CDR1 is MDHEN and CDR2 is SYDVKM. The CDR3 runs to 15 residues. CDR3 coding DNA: TGTGCCAGCAGTTTAGGGGGGGCTGACACCGGGGAGCTGTTTTTT. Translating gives CASSLGGADTGELFF.

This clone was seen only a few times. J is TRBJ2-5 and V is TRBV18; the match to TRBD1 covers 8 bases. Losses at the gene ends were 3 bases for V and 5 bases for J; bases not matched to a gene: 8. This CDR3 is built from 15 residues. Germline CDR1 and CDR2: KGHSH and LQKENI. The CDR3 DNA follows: TGTGCCAGCTCACCCGCACCCACAGGGGGTGAGACCCAGTACTTC. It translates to CASSPAPTGGETQYF.

CDR3 in amino acids: CASSLDKGANQPQHF. CDR3 nucleotides: TGCGCCAGCAGCTTGGATAAAGGGGCGAATCAGCCCCAGCATTTT. V gene TRBV5-1 combines with J gene TRBJ1-5, with D perhaps matching TRBD1 (5 bases). Germline-derived CDR1 and CDR2 are SGHRS and YFSETQ. The CDR3 length is 15 residues. The V end was cut by 0 bases, the J end by 4 bases, with 11 bases between.

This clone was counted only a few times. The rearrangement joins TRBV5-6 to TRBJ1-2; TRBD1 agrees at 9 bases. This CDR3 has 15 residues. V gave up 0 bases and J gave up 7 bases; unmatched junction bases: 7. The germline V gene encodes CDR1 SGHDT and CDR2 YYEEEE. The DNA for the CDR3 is TGTGCCAGCAGCTTGGCGGACAGGGGAATAGGTGGCTACACCTTC. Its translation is CASSLADRGIGGYTF. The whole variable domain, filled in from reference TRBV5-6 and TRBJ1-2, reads DAGVTQSPTHLIKTRGQQVTLRCSPKSGHDTVSWYQQALGQGPQFIFQYYEEEERQRGNFPDRFSGHQFPNYSSELNVNALLLGDSALYLCASSLADRGIGGYTFGSGTRLTVV.

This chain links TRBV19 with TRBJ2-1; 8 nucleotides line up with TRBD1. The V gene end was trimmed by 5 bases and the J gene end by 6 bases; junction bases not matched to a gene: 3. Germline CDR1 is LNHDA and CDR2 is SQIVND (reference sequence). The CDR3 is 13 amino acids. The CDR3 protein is CASSPRGLNEQFF. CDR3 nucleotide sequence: TGTGCCAGTAGTCCCAGGGGGCTCAATGAGCAGTTCTTC.

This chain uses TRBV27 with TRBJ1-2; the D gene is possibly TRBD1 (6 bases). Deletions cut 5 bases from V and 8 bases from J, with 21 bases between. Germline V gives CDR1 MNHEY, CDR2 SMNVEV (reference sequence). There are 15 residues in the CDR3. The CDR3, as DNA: TGTGCCAGCAGTCCCACCCCAGGGGCCGCGGTAGGCTACACCTTC. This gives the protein CASSPTPGAAVGYTF.